This T cell receptor (beta chain) was sequenced in a study of cytomegalovirus exposure and HLA in healthy donors. Study summary: Drawn from HLA-typed donors, 80 million to 95 million unique TCRs were held in an early data release.

Comments on this clone: Antigen: not known.

At sampling all donors were nominally healthy, likely with unrecorded immune exposures. The PCR ran on 60 Vbeta and 13 Jbeta primers. The protocol was immunoSEQ multiplex PCR, while the TCRdb copy is restricted to in-frame clones and leaves out a portion. The sample has under 150,000 clones, roughly 80% seen once. Germline V gene lookup returns CDR1 MNHEY and CDR2 SMNVEV (reference sequence). This CDR3 is 11 amino acids long. With 0 bases removed from V and 7 bases from J, the gap between germline ends came to 4 bases. Findings and caveats of the study: By HLA locus, TCR association rates varied in a later analysis, with DRB1 showing the most and HLA-C the fewest. An assumption of roughly uniform sequencing depth across donors underlay the presence/absence analyses.

V and J are TRBV27 and TRBJ2-7; unclear D gene. The receptor comes from a male donor in good health and CMV-seronegative. The sequenced material came from PBMCs. CDR3 residues: CASSLSREQYF. The DNA for the CDR3 is TGTGCCAGCAGTTTATCGAGGGAGCAGTACTTC.